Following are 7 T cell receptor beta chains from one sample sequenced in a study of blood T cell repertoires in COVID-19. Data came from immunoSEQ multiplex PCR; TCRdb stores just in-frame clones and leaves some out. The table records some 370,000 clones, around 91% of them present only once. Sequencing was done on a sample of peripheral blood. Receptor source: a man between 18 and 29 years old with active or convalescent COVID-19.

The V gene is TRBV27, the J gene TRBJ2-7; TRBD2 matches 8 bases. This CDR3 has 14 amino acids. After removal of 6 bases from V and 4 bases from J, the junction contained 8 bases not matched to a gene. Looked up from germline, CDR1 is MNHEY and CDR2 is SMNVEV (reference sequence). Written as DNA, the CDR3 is TGTGCCAGCAGACGGGGGGGAACTTCTTACGAGCAGTACTTC. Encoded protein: CASRRGGTSYEQYF.

The DNA for the CDR3 is TGTGCCAGCAGCTTCTCTAGCGGGAGTTACGAGCAGTACTTC. This translates into CASSFSSGSYEQYF. The V call is TRBV5-4, the J call TRBJ2-7, with 10 bases fitting TRBD2. With 2 bases clipped from V and 4 bases from J, the junction kept 3 bases outside the gene matches. CDR3 length: 14 amino acids. CDR1 is SGHNT, CDR2 YYREEE, per germline (reference sequence).

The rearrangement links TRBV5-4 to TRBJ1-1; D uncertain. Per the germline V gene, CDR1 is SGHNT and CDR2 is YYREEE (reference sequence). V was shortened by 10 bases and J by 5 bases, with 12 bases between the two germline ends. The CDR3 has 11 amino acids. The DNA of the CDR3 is TGTGCCGCAAGGTCGGGGACTGAAGCTTTCTTT. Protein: CAARSGTEAFF.

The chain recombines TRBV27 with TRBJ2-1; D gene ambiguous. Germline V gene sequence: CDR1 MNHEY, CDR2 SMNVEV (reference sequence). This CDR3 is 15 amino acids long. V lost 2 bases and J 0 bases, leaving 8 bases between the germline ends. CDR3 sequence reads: CASSLTLSSYNEQFF. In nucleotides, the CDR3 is TGTGCCAGCAGTTTAACCCTGAGCTCCTACAATGAGCAGTTCTTC.

CDR3 protein: CASVPGTGIGYTF. In nucleotides, the CDR3 is TGTGCCAGCGTCCCCGGGACAGGGATAGGCTACACCTTC. The V call is TRBV2, the J call TRBJ1-2, with 9 bases matching TRBD1. Per germline, CDR1 SNHLY and CDR2 FYNNEI. The CDR3 is 13 amino acids. Trimming cost V 8 bases and J 8 bases; bases outside gene matches: 9.

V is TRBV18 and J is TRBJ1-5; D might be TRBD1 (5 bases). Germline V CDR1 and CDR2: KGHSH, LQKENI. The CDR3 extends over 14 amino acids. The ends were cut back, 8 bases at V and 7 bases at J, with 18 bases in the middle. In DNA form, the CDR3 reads TGTGCCAGCCACAGGTTGGGGGAGGAACAGCCCCAGCATTTT. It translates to CASHRLGEEQPQHF. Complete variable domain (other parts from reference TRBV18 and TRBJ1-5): NAGVMQNPRHLVRRRGQEARLRCSPMKGHSHVYWYRQLPEEGLKFMVYLQKENIIDESGMPKERFSAEFPKEGPSILRIQQVVRGDSAAYFCASHRLGEEQPQHFGDGTRLSIL.

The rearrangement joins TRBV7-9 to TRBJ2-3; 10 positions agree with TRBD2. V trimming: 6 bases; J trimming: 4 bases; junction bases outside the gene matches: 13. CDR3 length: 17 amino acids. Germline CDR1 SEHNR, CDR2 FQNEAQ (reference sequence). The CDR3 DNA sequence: TGTGCCAGCAGACCTTCTTTGATAGCGGGGGGCCCAGATACGCAGTATTTT. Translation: CASRPSLIAGGPDTQYF. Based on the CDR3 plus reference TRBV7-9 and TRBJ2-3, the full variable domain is DTGVSQNPRHKITKRGQNVTFRCDPISEHNRLYWYRQTLGQGPEFLTYFQNEAQLEKSRLLSDRFSAERPKGSFSTLEIQRTEQGDSAMYLCASRPSLIAGGPDTQYFGPGTRLTVL.